This T cell receptor beta chain was observed in a study of OX40 agonist ivuxolimab in advanced cancers. For the study at large: Patients were roughly 87% male with ages about 20 to 79, mean about 60. General study points: Among expanded peripheral T cells, antigen specificity went undetermined. At doses 0.1 to 3.0 mg/kg, CD4+ and CD8+ clones expanded.

Note on this clone: Its antigen is currently unknown.

The V and J ends lost 4 bases and 7 bases, in that order; junction bases with no gene match: 12. The V gene's germline CDR1 is SEHNR and CDR2 FQNEAQ (reference sequence). The length of the CDR3 is 16 residues. Data came from immunoSEQ multiplex PCR; TCRdb stores just in-frame clones and leaves some out. The sample holds 74,000 or so clones, approximately 86% seen once. Sequenced here: CD4+ or CD8+ T cells sorted from blood, sampled in a trial of the OX40 agonist ivuxolimab. The TCR sequence derives from an adult with an advanced solid tumor such as melanoma, head and neck, liver or kidney cancer. The chain has TRBV7-9 and TRBJ2-1; TRBD2 aligns across 8 bases. CDR3 loop: CASSSSLGLVRNEQFF. DNA of the CDR3: TGTGCCAGCAGCTCGAGTCTGGGACTAGTAAGAAATGAGCAGTTCTTC.